This T cell receptor (beta chain) was obtained from a study of cytomegalovirus exposure and HLA in healthy donors. Findings and caveats of the study: In a later analysis, a missense DCLRE1C variant was linked to TCR beta V- and J-gene trimming. Testing in vitro showed a few CMV-associated chains specific for CMV antigens. The study put 160 or so TCR beta chains on its list as cytomegalovirus-associated. For most TCR sequences rarity was the rule, although some public TCRs occurred in many donors.

In regard to this clone: Antigen specificity is unknown.

The study ran its PCR with 60 Vbeta and 13 Jbeta primers. Method: immunoSEQ multiplex PCR; TCRdb's copy keeps in-frame clones and lacks some. The sample holds 130,000 to 150,000 clones, less than 9.5% seen once. Sequences were obtained from PBMCs. The clonotype was recovered from a male donor in good health and CMV-seronegative.

The DNA for the CDR3 is TGTGCCAGCAGCTTAGTTGGCGGGGGTGGGGATACGCAGTATTTT. Its protein is CASSLVGGGGDTQYF. The chain recombines TRBV11-2 with TRBJ2-3; 7 bases are a match to TRBD2. V shed 1 base, J shed 6 bases, and the junction held 7 bases outside the gene matches. Germline V gene lookup returns CDR1 SGHAT and CDR2 FQNNGV. CDR3 length: 15 residues.